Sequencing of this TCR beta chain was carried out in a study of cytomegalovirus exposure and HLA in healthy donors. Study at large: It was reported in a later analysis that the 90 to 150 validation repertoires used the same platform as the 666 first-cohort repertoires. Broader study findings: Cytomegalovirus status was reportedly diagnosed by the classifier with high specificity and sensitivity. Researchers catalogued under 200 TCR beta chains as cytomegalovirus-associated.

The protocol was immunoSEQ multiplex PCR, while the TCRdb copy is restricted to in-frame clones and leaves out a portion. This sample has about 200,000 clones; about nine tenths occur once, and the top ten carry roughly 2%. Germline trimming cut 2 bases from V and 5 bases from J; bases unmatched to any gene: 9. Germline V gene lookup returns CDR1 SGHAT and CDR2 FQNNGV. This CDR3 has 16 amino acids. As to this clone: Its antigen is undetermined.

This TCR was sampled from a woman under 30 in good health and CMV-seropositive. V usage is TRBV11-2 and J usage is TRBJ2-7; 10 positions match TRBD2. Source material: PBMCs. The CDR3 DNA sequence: TGTGCCAGCAGCTTAAGGGCTAGCGGGAGTCATCACGAGCAGTACTTC. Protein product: CASSLRASGSHHEQYF.